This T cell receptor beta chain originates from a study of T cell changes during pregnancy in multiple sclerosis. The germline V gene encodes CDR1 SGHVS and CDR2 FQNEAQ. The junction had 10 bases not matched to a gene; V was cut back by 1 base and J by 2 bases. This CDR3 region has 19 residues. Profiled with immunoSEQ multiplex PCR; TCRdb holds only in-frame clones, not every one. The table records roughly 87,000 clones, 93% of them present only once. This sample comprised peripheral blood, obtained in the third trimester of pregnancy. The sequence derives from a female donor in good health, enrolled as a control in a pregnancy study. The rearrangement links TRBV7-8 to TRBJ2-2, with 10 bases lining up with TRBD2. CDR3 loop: CASSLGAAGGPRNTGELFF. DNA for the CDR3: TGTGCCAGCAGCTTAGGAGCAGCGGGAGGGCCGAGAAACACCGGGGAGCTGTTTTTT.